This T cell receptor beta chain was retrieved from a study of blood T cell repertoires in COVID-19. Study overall: Samples came from the United States, Italy and Spain, spanning acute and convalescent COVID-19. From T cells, B-cell-depleted T cells, or PBMCs came the material, which was cDNA or gDNA.

Germline V lookup: CDR1 SQVTM, CDR2 ANQGSEA. The CDR3 sequence is 14 residues long. V lost 6 bases and J lost 6; bases outside the gene matches: 11. This clone was observed a single time. Measured with immunoSEQ multiplex PCR; TCRdb has only the in-frame clones, and not every one. In the table there are over 120,000 clones, more than 65% of which are singletons. This receptor was identified in a man aged 60 to 69 with active or convalescent COVID-19. Source material: peripheral blood. The J gene is TRBJ1-2, the V gene TRBV29-1, with 9 nucleotides matching TRBD1. The CDR3 DNA reads as TGCAGCGTGGGATTGGGACAGGGAACCGATGGCTACACCTTC. As protein: CSVGLGQGTDGYTF.